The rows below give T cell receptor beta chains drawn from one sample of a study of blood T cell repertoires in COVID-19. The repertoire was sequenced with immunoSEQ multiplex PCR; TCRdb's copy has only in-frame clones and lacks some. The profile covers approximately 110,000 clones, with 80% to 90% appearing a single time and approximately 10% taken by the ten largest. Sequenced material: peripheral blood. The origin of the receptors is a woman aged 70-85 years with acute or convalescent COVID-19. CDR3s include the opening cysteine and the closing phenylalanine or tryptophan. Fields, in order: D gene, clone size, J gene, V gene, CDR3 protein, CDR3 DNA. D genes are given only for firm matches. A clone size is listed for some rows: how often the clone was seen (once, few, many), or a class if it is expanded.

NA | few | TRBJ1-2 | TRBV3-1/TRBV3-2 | CASSQVGVYGYTF | TGTGCCAGCAGCCAAGTGGGAGTCTATGGCTACACCTTC
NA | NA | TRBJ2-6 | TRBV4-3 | CASSQESYPGSGANVLTF | TGCGCCAGCAGCCAAGAGTCTTATCCGGGCTCTGGGGCCAACGTCCTGACTTTC
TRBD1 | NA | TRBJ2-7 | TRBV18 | CASSPRTGTNEQYF | TGTGCCAGCTCTCCTAGGACAGGGACCAACGAGCAGTACTTC
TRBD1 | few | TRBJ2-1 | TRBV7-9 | CASSPRDRGYNEQFF | TGTGCCAGCAGCCCCCGGGACAGGGGCTACAATGAGCAGTTCTTC
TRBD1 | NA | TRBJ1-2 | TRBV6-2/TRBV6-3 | CASSYQAQGNYGYTF | TGTGCCAGCAGTTACCAGGCACAGGGGAACTATGGCTACACCTTC
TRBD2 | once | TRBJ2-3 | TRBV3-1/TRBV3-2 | CASSDKGLAGDTQYF | TGTGCCAGCAGCGACAAGGGACTAGCGGGAGATACGCAGTATTTT
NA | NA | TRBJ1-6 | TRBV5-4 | CASSFRGYNSPLHF | TGTGCCAGCAGCTTCAGAGGATATAATTCACCCCTCCACTTT
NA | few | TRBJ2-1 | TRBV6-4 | CASSDGRLNNEQFF | TGTGCCAGCAGTGACGGGAGACTCAACAATGAGCAGTTCTTC
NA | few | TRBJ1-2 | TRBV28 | CASSFTRGGYGYTF | TGTGCCAGCAGTTTCACGAGAGGGGGCTATGGCTACACCTTC
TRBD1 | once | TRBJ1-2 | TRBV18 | CASSPNRQTGTASNYGYTF | TGTGCCAGCTCACCCAATCGCCAAACCGGGACAGCTTCTAACTATGGCTACACCTTC
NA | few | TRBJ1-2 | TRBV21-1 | CASSKKESGSYTF | TGTGCCAGCAGCAAAAAGGAATCCGGGAGCTACACCTTC
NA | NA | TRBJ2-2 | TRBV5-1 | CASSLGLHTGELFF | TGCGCCAGCAGCTTGGGACTTCACACCGGGGAGCTGTTTTTT
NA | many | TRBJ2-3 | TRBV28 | CASSGTTDTQYF | TGTGCCAGCAGTGGCACAACAGATACGCAGTATTTT
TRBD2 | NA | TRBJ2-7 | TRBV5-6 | CASSFAGGAYEQYF | TGTGCCAGCAGCTTCGCCGGGGGGGCCTACGAGCAGTACTTC
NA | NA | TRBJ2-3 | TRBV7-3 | CASSSPAETDTQYF | TGTGCCAGCAGCTCCCCGGCGGAGACAGATACGCAGTATTTT
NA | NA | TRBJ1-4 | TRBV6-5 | CASSYFAGADEKLFF | TGTGCCAGCAGTTACTTCGCGGGGGCTGATGAAAAACTGTTTTTT
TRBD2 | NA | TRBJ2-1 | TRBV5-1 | CASSFGLAGHNEQFF | TGCGCCAGCAGCTTTGGGTTAGCGGGCCACAATGAGCAGTTCTTC
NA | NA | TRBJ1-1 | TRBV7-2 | CASSPRLAAWGGGTEAFF | TGTGCCAGCAGCCCTAGGCTTGCGGCTTGGGGGGGCGGCACTGAAGCTTTCTTT
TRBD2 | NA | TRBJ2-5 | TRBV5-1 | CASSQSGQTLAGLETQYF | TGCGCCAGCAGCCAATCTGGCCAAACCCTAGCGGGACTGGAGACCCAGTACTTC
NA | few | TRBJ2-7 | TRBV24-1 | CATSDSDRSLYEQYF | TGTGCCACCAGTGACTCAGACAGGTCCCTTTACGAGCAGTACTTC
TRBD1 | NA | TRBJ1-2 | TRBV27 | CASSSTGGVVGYTF | TGTGCCAGCAGCTCGACAGGGGGCGTTGTGGGCTACACCTTC
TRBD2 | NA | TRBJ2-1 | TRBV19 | CASSIPSGAYNEQFF | TGTGCCAGTAGTATCCCTAGCGGGGCCTATAATGAGCAGTTCTTC
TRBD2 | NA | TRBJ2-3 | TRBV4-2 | CASSPGLAGEGADTQYF | TGTGCCAGCAGCCCCGGACTAGCGGGAGAGGGCGCAGATACGCAGTATTTT
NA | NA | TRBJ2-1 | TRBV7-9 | CASSSSGFSGNEQFF | TGTGCCAGCAGCTCTAGTGGGTTTAGCGGAAATGAGCAGTTCTTC
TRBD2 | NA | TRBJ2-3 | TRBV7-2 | CASSLPTGGTDTQYF | TGTGCCAGCAGCTTACCGACGGGAGGGACAGATACGCAGTATTTT